This T cell receptor (beta chain) was identified in a study of control samples from healthy donors and cancer patients. This table comes from immunoSEQ multiplex PCR, and its TCRdb copy is limited to in-frame clones, with some not included. This table has about 150,000 clones, 91% appearing once. The V end was cut by 4 bases, the J end by 5 bases, with 9 bases between. This CDR3 spans 12 amino acids. Germline V gene data show CDR1 as MDHEN and CDR2 as SYDVKM. This clone was recorded a few times. The clonotype comes from a woman in her 40s in good health. This chain joins TRBV28 and TRBJ2-7; D uncertain. Sequenced: blood. The CDR3 loop is CASSSTGHEQYF. DNA for the CDR3: TGTGCCAGCAGTTCGACCGGTCACGAGCAGTACTTC.